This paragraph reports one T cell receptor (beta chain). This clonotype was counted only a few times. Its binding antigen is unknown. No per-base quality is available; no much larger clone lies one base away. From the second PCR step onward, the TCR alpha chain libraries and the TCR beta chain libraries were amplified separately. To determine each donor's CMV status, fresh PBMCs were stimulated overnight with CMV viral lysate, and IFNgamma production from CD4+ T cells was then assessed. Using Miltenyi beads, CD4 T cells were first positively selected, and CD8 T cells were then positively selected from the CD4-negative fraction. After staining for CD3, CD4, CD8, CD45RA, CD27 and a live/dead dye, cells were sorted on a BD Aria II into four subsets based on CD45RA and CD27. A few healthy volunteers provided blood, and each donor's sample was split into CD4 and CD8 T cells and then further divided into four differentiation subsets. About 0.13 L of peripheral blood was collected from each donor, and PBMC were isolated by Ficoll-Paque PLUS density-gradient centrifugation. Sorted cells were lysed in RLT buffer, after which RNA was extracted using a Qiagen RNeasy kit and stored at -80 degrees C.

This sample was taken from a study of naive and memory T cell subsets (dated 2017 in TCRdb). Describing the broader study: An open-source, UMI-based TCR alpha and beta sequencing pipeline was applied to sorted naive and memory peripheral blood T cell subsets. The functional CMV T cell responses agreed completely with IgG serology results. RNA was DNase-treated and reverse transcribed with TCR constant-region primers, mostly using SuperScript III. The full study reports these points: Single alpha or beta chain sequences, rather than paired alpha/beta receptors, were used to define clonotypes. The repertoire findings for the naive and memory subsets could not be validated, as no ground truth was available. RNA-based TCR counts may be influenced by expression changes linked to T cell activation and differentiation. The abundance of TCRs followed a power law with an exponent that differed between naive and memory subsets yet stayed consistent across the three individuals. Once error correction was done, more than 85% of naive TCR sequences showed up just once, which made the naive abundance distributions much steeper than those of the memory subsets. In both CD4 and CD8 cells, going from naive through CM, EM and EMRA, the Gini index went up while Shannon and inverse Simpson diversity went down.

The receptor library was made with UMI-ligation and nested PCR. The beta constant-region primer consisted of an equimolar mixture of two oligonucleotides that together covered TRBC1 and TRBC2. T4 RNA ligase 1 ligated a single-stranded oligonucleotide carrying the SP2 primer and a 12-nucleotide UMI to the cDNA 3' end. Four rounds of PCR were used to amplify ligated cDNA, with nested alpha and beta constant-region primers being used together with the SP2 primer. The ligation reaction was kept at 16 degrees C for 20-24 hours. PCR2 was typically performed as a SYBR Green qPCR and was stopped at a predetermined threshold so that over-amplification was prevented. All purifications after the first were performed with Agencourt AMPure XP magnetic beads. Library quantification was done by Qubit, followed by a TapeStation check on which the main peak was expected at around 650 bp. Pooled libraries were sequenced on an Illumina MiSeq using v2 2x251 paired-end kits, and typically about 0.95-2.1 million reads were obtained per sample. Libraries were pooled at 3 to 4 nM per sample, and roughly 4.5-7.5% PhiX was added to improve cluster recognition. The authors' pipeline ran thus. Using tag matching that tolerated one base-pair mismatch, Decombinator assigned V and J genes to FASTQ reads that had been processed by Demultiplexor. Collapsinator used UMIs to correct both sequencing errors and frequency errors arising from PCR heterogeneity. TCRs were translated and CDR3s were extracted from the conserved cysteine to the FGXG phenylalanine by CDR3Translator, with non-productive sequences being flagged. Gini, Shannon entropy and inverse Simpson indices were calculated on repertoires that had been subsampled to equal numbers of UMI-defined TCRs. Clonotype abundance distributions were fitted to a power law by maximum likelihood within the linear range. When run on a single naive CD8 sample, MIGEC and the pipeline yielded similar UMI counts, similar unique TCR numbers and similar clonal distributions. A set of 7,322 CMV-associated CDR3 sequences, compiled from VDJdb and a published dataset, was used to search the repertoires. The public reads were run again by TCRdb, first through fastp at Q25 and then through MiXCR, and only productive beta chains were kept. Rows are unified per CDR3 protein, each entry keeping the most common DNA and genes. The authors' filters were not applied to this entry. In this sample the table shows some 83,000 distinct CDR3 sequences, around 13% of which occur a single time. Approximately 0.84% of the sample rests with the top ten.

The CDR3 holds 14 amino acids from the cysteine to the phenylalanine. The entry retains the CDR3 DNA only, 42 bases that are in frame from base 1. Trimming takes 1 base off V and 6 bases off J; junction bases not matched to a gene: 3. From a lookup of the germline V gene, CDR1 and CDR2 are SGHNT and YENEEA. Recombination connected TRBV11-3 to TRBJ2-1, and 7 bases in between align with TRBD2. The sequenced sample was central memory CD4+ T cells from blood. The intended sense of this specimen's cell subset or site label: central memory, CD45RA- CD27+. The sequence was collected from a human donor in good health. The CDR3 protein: CASSLAGTINEQFF. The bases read TGTGCCAGCAGCTTAGCCGGGACTATCAATGAGCAGTTCTTC.